The next 29 T cell receptor beta chains were all read from a single sample in a study of tumor-infiltrating lymphocytes in oesophageal squamous cell carcinoma. TCRdb re-analysed the PCR reads in MiXCR, keeping a single row per CDR3 protein. The sample lists fewer than 25,000 distinct CDR3 sequences; 41% were seen once. Material for sequencing was esophageal tumor tissue. The origin of the receptors is a male donor with esophageal squamous cell carcinoma.

For this clonotype: Just one base apart from a much larger clone, this may be a read error. The gene calls are TRBV5-1 and TRBJ1-4; 8 bases line up with TRBD1. This CDR3 is built from 16 residues. J lost 16 bases, V lost 1 base, and 18 bases had no gene match. CDR1 is SGHRS and CDR2 is YFSETQ in the germline V gene. CDR3 sequence: CASSLSGQGGTDTQFF. In nucleotides, the CDR3 is TGCGCCAGCAGCTTGTCCGGACAGGGAGGCACAGATACGCAGTTTTTT.

Many counts were recorded for this clonotype. The rearrangement uses TRBV6-1 and TRBJ2-1, with D tentatively TRBD1 (7 bases). Germline V lookup: CDR1 MNHNS, CDR2 SASEGT. The V end lost 5 bases, the J end lost 0 bases, and 11 bases lay between the germline ends. CDR3 length: 15 amino acids. CDR3 bases: TGTGCCAGCAGTCCCCAGGGGGGCTCCTACAATGAGCAGTTCTTC. Residues: CASSPQGGSYNEQFF.

This clonotype appeared a few times. J is TRBJ2-1 and V is TRBV5-1; 10 nucleotides line up with TRBD2. With 1 base clipped from V and 6 bases from J, the junction kept 4 bases outside the gene matches. The CDR3 runs 15 residues. The germline gives CDR1 SGHRS, CDR2 YFSETQ. The CDR3 protein is CASSLPAGGPNEQFF. In nucleotides, the CDR3 is TGCGCCAGCAGCTTGCCAGCGGGAGGGCCCAATGAGCAGTTCTTC.

Sample share makes this clonotype medium-sized. The chain carries TRBV27 and TRBJ1-1; tentatively, D is TRBD1 (5 bases). The CDR3 consists of 15 residues. Germline V lookup: CDR1 MNHEY, CDR2 SMNVEV (reference sequence). Trimming removed 6 bases at V and 1 base at J, with 15 bases between. CDR3 nucleotide sequence: TGTGCCAGCAGCCTTGGAGACAGAGAGAACACTGAAGCTTTCTTT. Protein product: CASSLGDRENTEAFF.

This clonotype has at least ten counts. The genes are TRBV15 and TRBJ2-4; 9 bases agree with TRBD2. CDR1 and CDR2 (germline): LNHNV, YYDKDF (reference sequence). This CDR3 contains 19 residues. Trimming at V came to 0 bases and at J to 4 bases, leaving 13 bases not matched to a gene. In DNA, the CDR3 is TGTGCCACCAGCAGAGATCCGTCTCCAGCGGGAGGATGGAAAAACATTCAGTACTTC. It codes for CATSRDPSPAGGWKNIQYF.

This clonotype has just a few counts. V usage is TRBV19 and J usage is TRBJ2-1; 10 bases align to TRBD1. This CDR3 contains 15 residues. V lost 5 bases to trimming and J lost 5 bases; unmatched junction nucleotides: 6. In germline, CDR1 is LNHDA, CDR2 SQIVND (reference sequence). CDR3 protein: CASSVGQGGHNEQFF. CDR3 DNA: TGTGCCAGTAGTGTCGGACAGGGGGGCCACAATGAGCAGTTCTTC.

V gene TRBV7-2 combines with J gene TRBJ2-7; D may be TRBD1 or TRBD2 (5 bases each). V lost 1 base to trimming and J lost 3 bases, with 19 bases between them. Per the germline V gene, CDR1 is SGHTA and CDR2 is FQGNSA. This CDR3 has 17 amino acids. The CDR3 here is CASSLGGTHLPSYEQYF. The CDR3 coding sequence is TGTGCCAGCAGCTTAGGTGGGACCCACCTACCCAGCTACGAGCAGTACTTC.

This clonotype appeared many times. The CDR3 DNA sequence: TGTGCCAGCAGCCTAAGGAACCGGGAATACAATGAGCAGTTCTTC. Translating gives CASSLRNREYNEQFF. The chain links TRBV11-3 to TRBJ2-1; a possible D gene is TRBD2 (5 bases). In germline, CDR1 is SGHNT, CDR2 YENEEA. V lost 5 bases and J 4 bases, leaving 15 bases between the germline ends. This CDR3 has 15 amino acids.

In the case of this clonotype: The CDR3 does not end in the conserved phenylalanine or tryptophan, so this is likely a read error. The limits of the CDR3 on the DNA are not certain, so only TCRdb's listed CDR3 is given. The rearrangement uses TRBV27 and TRBJ1-2. Germline V lookup: CDR1 MNHEY, CDR2 SMNVEV (reference sequence). With termini counted, the CDR3 has 9 amino acids. The CDR3 sequence: CASSLVRTS.

Ten or more counts support this clonotype. The chain has TRBV6-1 and TRBJ1-1; D is uncertain. Germline V gives CDR1 MNHNS, CDR2 SASEGT. Trimming stripped 7 bases from V and 1 base from J, with 10 bases between. This CDR3 contains 13 residues. The CDR3: CASKNRRNTEAFF. In nucleotides, the CDR3 is TGTGCCAGCAAAAATCGTAGGAACACTGAAGCTTTCTTT.

This clonotype was picked up one time. The chain carries TRBV10-3 and TRBJ2-1; D gene unclear. The CDR3 contains 13 residues. V was clipped by 7 bases and J by 4 bases, with 11 bases between them. Germline CDR1 reads ENHRY; CDR2 reads SYGVKD. The DNA for the CDR3 is TGTGCCATCATGCTTAGCCGATACAATGAGCAGTTCTTC. It specifies CAIMLSRYNEQFF.

V usage is TRBV11-2 and J usage is TRBJ2-3; a weak D match, TRBD2 (5 bases). The DNA matches TRBJ2-1 better at its end, which makes the J call doubtful. The CDR3 consists of 13 residues. CDR1 and CDR2 from the germline V gene are SGHAT and FQNNGV. The CDR3 protein is CASSRGFMDEQFF. For the CDR3, the DNA is TGTGCCAGCAGCCGCGGGTTTATGGATGAGCAGTTCTTC.

The V gene is TRBV7-4, the J gene TRBJ2-3; D possibly corresponds to TRBD2 (6 bases). The CDR3 has 15 amino acids. Germline V gene data show CDR1 as SGHVT and CDR2 as SQSDAQ. V dropped 3 bases and J dropped 1 base, with 11 bases sitting between them. In nucleotides, the CDR3 is TGTGCCAGCAGCTTGAGGAGGGGCGGCACAGATACGCAGTATTTT. Its translation: CASSLRRGGTDTQYF.

The CDR3 loop is CASSLGLGGTTAGDEQFF. The CDR3 nucleotides are TGTGCCAGCAGCTTGGGGCTGGGGGGGACCACGGCCGGTGATGAGCAGTTCTTC. The rearrangement uses TRBV5-4 and TRBJ2-5, with TRBD2 identical over 7 bases. Gene TRBJ2-1 matches the end of the DNA better, so the J call may be wrong. Germline CDR1 is SGHNT and CDR2 is YYREEE (reference sequence). This CDR3 spans 18 amino acids.

The rearrangement links TRBV11-3 to TRBJ2-5, with D perhaps matching TRBD1 (6 bases). In germline, CDR1 is SGHNT, CDR2 YENEEA. The CDR3 length is 14 residues. Trimming stripped 0 bases from V and 4 bases from J, with 9 bases between. The CDR3 here is CASSLDEQGETQYF. As DNA, the CDR3 is TGTGCCAGCAGCTTAGATGAACAGGGAGAGACCCAGTACTTC. The whole variable domain, remainder taken from reference TRBV11-3 and TRBJ2-5, is EAGVVQSPRYKIIEKKQPVAFWCNPISGHNTLYWYLQNLGQGPELLIRYENEEAVDDSQLPKDRFSAERLKGVDSTLKIQPAELGDSAVYLCASSLDEQGETQYFGPGTRLLVL.

The genes are TRBV7-2 and TRBJ2-5, with 9 bases lining up with TRBD2. The CDR3 sequence is 14 residues long. Germline lookup yields CDR1 SGHTA and CDR2 FQGNSA. The J segment lost 5 bases and the V segment lost 3 bases, leaving 4 bases of the junction unmatched. Here the CDR3 reads CASSFSGRGETQYF. The CDR3 DNA is TGTGCCAGCAGCTTTAGCGGGAGAGGGGAGACCCAGTACTTC.

V is TRBV7-3 and J is TRBJ2-6; the D is unclear. V gave up 5 bases and J gave up 1 base, with 21 bases separating them. Germline CDR1 SGHTA, CDR2 FQGTGA. This CDR3 is built from 19 residues. This CDR3 is CASSLRHNLASSGANVLTF. As DNA, the CDR3 is TGTGCCAGCAGCCTACGACATAATCTGGCGAGTTCTGGGGCCAACGTCCTGACTTTC.

This clonotype was seen ten or more times. The gene calls are TRBV6-1 and TRBJ1-2, with 7 nucleotides matching TRBD1. The ends lost 5 bases at V and 8 bases at J; junction bases unmatched: 5. CDR1 MNHNS and CDR2 SASEGT come from the germline V gene. The CDR3 loop spans 12 amino acids. The DNA of the CDR3 is TGTGCCAGCAGTCGACAGGGATTGGGCTACACCTTC. Amino acids: CASSRQGLGYTF.

This clonotype occurred once. The chain joins TRBV7-2 to TRBJ2-2; unclear D gene. The ends were cut back, 5 bases at V and 0 bases at J, with 16 bases in the middle. CDR1 is SGHTA, CDR2 FQGNSA, per germline. This CDR3 comprises 17 residues. The chain's CDR3 is CASSPGSWAANTGELFF. The CDR3 coding sequence is TGTGCCAGCAGCCCAGGCAGTTGGGCAGCGAACACCGGGGAGCTGTTTTTT.

Details on this clonotype: As the CDR3 is not closed by the conserved phenylalanine or tryptophan, this likely results from a read error. No DNA is shown, since the ends of the CDR3 on it are uncertain; the CDR3 is the one TCRdb lists. J is TRBJ2-7 and V is TRBV6-1; TRBD1 is the table's D call and was not checked against the DNA. Germline CDR1 reads MNHNS; CDR2 reads SASEGT. The CDR3 spans 17 residues, counting both ends. The CDR3 sequence is CASSEARRTYGGYTFGS.

This clonotype was detected many times. This could be a read error, since a much larger clone is one nucleotide away. The chain couples TRBV27 to TRBJ2-7, with D possibly being TRBD1 or TRBD2 (6 bases each). V was cut by 7 bases and J by 7 bases, with 23 bases left in between. This CDR3 has 15 amino acids. The V gene's germline CDR1 is MNHEY and CDR2 SMNVEV (reference sequence). CDR3 loop: CASKNRGRTYNEQYF. The CDR3 DNA reads as TGTGCCAGCAAAAATCGGGGGCGAACCTACAATGAGCAGTACTTC.

The chain has TRBV6-7 and TRBJ2-1; tentatively, D is TRBD1 or TRBD2 (5 bases each). TRBV6-7 falls under the ORF class, with uncertain function. This CDR3 is built from 15 residues. V lost 2 bases, J lost 0 bases, and 8 bases lay in between. The CDR3 protein is CASSYPGRSYNEQFF. The CDR3 DNA reads TGTGCCAGCAGTTACCCGGGACGCTCCTACAATGAGCAGTTCTTC.

This clonotype was recorded many times. The gene calls are TRBV6-1 and TRBJ1-2; TRBD1 is a possible D gene (5 bases). Germline assignment: CDR1 MNHNS and CDR2 SASEGT. The CDR3 contains 15 residues. Between the trimmed V and J ends, which lost 5 bases and 4 bases, there was a span of 17 bases. CDR3 region: CASSPNRDSGYGYTF. In nucleotides, the CDR3 is TGTGCCAGCAGTCCAAACCGGGACTCCGGCTATGGCTACACCTTC.

The chain links TRBV24-1 to TRBJ2-5, with TRBD1 matching 9 bases. CDR1 is KGHDR, CDR2 SFDVKD, per germline. V shed 6 bases, J shed 11 bases, and the junction held 18 bases outside the gene matches. The CDR3 length is 16 residues. The chain's CDR3 is CATSRAGTGINNEQYF. In DNA form, the CDR3 reads TGTGCCACCAGTAGAGCCGGGACAGGGATAAACAATGAGCAGTACTTC.

This clonotype was found a few times. The chain recombines TRBV19 with TRBJ2-1, with D maybe TRBD2 (5 bases). CDR1 and CDR2 (germline): LNHDA, SQIVND (reference sequence). The CDR3 length is 16 residues. Trimming shortened V by 8 bases and J by 5 bases, and 22 bases separated the two germline ends. CDR3: CASRPGVNTRHNEQFF. As DNA, the CDR3 is TGTGCCAGTCGCCCTGGGGTGAACACTAGGCACAATGAGCAGTTCTTC.

This chain uses TRBV12-3 or TRBV12-4 with TRBJ2-7; 9 positions agree with TRBD1. Matching the DNA end better, TRBJ1-2 makes the J call doubtful. The CDR3 sequence is 14 residues long. This CDR3 reads CASKRTGEDYGYTF. Here the CDR3 DNA reads TGTGCCAGCAAGCGGACAGGGGAGGACTATGGCTACACCTTC.

This clonotype was seen more than once but under ten times. This chain joins TRBV4-3 and TRBJ2-5, with a possible D match to TRBD2 (5 bases). The germline V gene encodes CDR1 LGHNA and CDR2 YSLEER. This CDR3 has 17 residues. With 1 base removed from V and 11 bases from J, the gap between germline ends came to 26 bases. The CDR3 nucleotides are TGCGCCAGCAGCCAAGCCGGACTCGAAAGCTCCTACAATGAGCAGTACTTC. It translates to CASSQAGLESSYNEQYF.

This clonotype is medium-sized within its sample. V and J are TRBV7-9 and TRBJ1-4, with D maybe TRBD1 (5 bases). Trimming removed 1 base at V and 7 bases at J, with 13 bases between. In germline, CDR1 is SEHNR, CDR2 FQNEAQ (reference sequence). This CDR3 has 15 amino acids. This CDR3 reads CASSLGGRTGEKLFF. CDR3 nucleotides: TGTGCCAGCAGCTTAGGGGGACGGACGGGTGAAAAACTGTTTTTT.

The chain couples TRBV7-3 to TRBJ2-7; 10 positions agree with TRBD2. The CDR3 contains 16 residues. The trim removed 6 bases at V and 2 bases at J, leaving 10 bases unmatched. CDR1 SGHTA and CDR2 FQGTGA come from the germline V gene. The CDR3 bases are TGTGCCAGCAGGTCTGACATAGCGGGAGGTCCCTACGAGCAGTACTTC. It specifies CASRSDIAGGPYEQYF.